The next 30 T cell receptor beta chains were all read from a single sample in a study of OX40 agonist ivuxolimab in advanced cancers. Sequenced by immunoSEQ multiplex PCR; TCRdb stores in-frame clones only, minus some. The table records 70,000 to 80,000 clones, 81% of them present only once. Sequencing was performed on CD4+ or CD8+ T cells sorted from blood, taken in a trial of the OX40 agonist ivuxolimab. These receptors were collected from an adult with an advanced solid tumor such as melanoma, head and neck, liver or kidney cancer.

This chain connects TRBV7-2 to TRBJ2-1, with no clear D. Germline lookup yields CDR1 SGHTA and CDR2 FQGNSA. This CDR3 comprises 14 residues. The V gene lost 5 bases and the J gene lost 5 bases, with 13 bases spanning the gap. The CDR3, as DNA: TGTGCCAGCAGCCCCCTCGGTAGGAACAATGAGCAGTTCTTC. Translating gives CASSPLGRNNEQFF.

The chain joins TRBV19 to TRBJ2-3, with D tentatively TRBD2 (7 bases). Germline CDR1 reads LNHDA; CDR2 reads SQIVND (reference sequence). V dropped 6 bases and J dropped 2 bases, with 18 bases sitting between them. CDR3 length: 16 residues. The CDR3 spells CASRLLFGGPTDTQYF. Written as DNA, the CDR3 is TGTGCCAGTAGGCTCCTATTCGGGGGGCCCACAGATACGCAGTATTTT.

This clone was detected once. The V gene is TRBV6-1, the J gene TRBJ2-5; D uncertain. Germline values: CDR1 MNHNS, CDR2 SASEGT. V was trimmed by 0 bases and J by 1 base, leaving 6 bases between them. This CDR3 has 14 residues. CDR3 in amino acids: CASSEALLQETQYF. CDR3 coding DNA: TGTGCCAGCAGTGAAGCCCTACTCCAAGAGACCCAGTACTTC.

The chain has TRBV6-5 and TRBJ1-5, with 8 bases lining up with TRBD1. This CDR3 has 13 amino acids. Trimming removed 6 bases from V and 2 bases from J; junction bases left unmatched: 0. Looked up from germline, CDR1 is MNHEY and CDR2 is SVGAGI. Written as DNA, the CDR3 is TGTGCCAGCAGGACAGGGGGCAATCAGCCCCAGCATTTT. It codes for CASRTGGNQPQHF.

This rearrangement joins TRBV7-9 to TRBJ2-7, with D unresolved. The CDR3 contains 13 residues. Germline CDR1 and CDR2: SEHNR and FQNEAQ (reference sequence). Trimming removed 2 bases at V and 1 base at J, with 6 bases between. The CDR3 DNA sequence: TGTGCCAGCAGCTTATTGACTTCCTACGAGCAGTACTTC. Encoded protein: CASSLLTSYEQYF.

The genes are TRBV5-1 and TRBJ2-1; the match to TRBD1 covers 7 bases. CDR3 length equals 15 residues. The V and J ends lost 4 bases and 2 bases, in that order; junction bases with no gene match: 6. Germline lookup yields CDR1 SGHRS and CDR2 YFSETQ. The CDR3 region has the DNA TGCGCCAGCAGCCCCTCGACAGGGCCCTACAATGAGCAGTTCTTC. This sequence encodes CASSPSTGPYNEQFF.

This CDR3 reads CASSDSARNYGYTF. The CDR3 bases are TGTGCCAGCAGTGACTCGGCGCGGAACTATGGCTACACCTTC. V and J are TRBV6-4 and TRBJ1-2, with unresolved D. CDR1 is MRHNA and CDR2 is SNTAGT in the germline V gene. The germline V and J ends were trimmed by 0 bases and 2 bases, with 7 bases remaining between them. The CDR3 contains 14 residues.

This chain links TRBV7-6 with TRBJ2-3; no firm D call. The CDR3 spans 12 residues. The germline gives CDR1 SGHVS, CDR2 FNYEAQ. The V end was cut by 3 bases, the J end by 3 bases, with 4 bases between. In DNA form, the CDR3 reads TGTGCCAGCAGCTTCCAGACAGATACGCAGTATTTT. It codes for CASSFQTDTQYF. Complete variable domain (other parts from reference TRBV7-6 and TRBJ2-3): GAGVSQSPRYKVTKRGQDVALRCDPISGHVSLYWYRQALGQGPEFLTYFNYEAQQDKSGLPNDRFSAERPEGSISTLTIQRTEQRDSAMYRCASSFQTDTQYFGPGTRLTVL.

The chain has TRBV30 and TRBJ1-5; D unresolved. The CDR3 is 16 amino acids. Per germline, CDR1 GTSNPN and CDR2 SVGIG (reference sequence). The V end was cut by 4 bases, the J end by 3 bases, with 19 bases between. The CDR3 nucleotides read TGTGCCTGGACCCCGTCCTGGGCGCGGGACAATCAGCCCCAGCATTTT. It is translated as CAWTPSWARDNQPQHF. The whole variable domain, filled in from reference TRBV30 and TRBJ1-5, reads SQTIHQWPATLVQPVGSPLSLECTVEGTSNPNLYWYRQAAGRGLQLLFYSVGIGQISSEVPQNLSASRPQDRQFILSSKKLLLSDSGFYLCAWTPSWARDNQPQHFGDGTRLSIL.

The chain joins TRBV4-1 to TRBJ2-5; no reliable D call. Germline CDR1 and CDR2: MGHRA and YSYEKL. Between the trimmed V and J ends, which lost 3 bases and 5 bases, there was a span of 16 bases. The CDR3 runs 15 residues. The CDR3 reads CASSQGRSYGETQYF. The CDR3 DNA is TGCGCCAGCAGCCAGGGAAGGTCCTACGGGGAGACCCAGTACTTC.

The V gene is TRBV18, the J gene TRBJ1-4, with a possible D match to TRBD1 (5 bases). Germline V gene data show CDR1 as KGHSH and CDR2 as LQKENI. The V end was cut by 0 bases, the J end by 5 bases, with 16 bases between. The CDR3 loop spans 17 amino acids. As DNA, the CDR3 is TGTGCCAGCTCACCACCGCCAGGGACTAGCCAAAATGAAAAACTGTTTTTT. This codes for CASSPPPGTSQNEKLFF. The whole variable domain, filled in from reference TRBV18 and TRBJ1-4, reads NAGVMQNPRHLVRRRGQEARLRCSPMKGHSHVYWYRQLPEEGLKFMVYLQKENIIDESGMPKERFSAEFPKEGPSILRIQQVVRGDSAAYFCASSPPPGTSQNEKLFFGSGTQLSVL.

The chain's CDR3 is CASSDRGSSYEQYF. The CDR3 DNA reads as TGTGCCAGCTCTGACAGGGGATCATCCTACGAGCAGTACTTC. The gene calls are TRBV27 and TRBJ2-7, with 8 bases identical to TRBD1. J lost 1 base, V lost 8 bases, and 7 bases had no gene match. The CDR3 has 14 amino acids. Germline CDR1 reads MNHEY; CDR2 reads SMNVEV (reference sequence).

The table lists this clone with a few counts. This sequence joins TRBV5-6 and TRBJ1-5; weak D call: TRBD1 (5 bases). CDR3 length: 12 amino acids. V gave up 2 bases and J gave up 5 bases, with 5 bases separating them. Germline V gene data show CDR1 as SGHDT and CDR2 as YYEEEE. As DNA, the CDR3 is TGTGCCAGCAGCTTACAGGATCAGCCCCAGCATTTT. Translating gives CASSLQDQPQHF.

This clone was observed a few times. The chain links TRBV7-9 to TRBJ1-1, with D possibly TRBD1 on 5 matching bases. CDR1 and CDR2 from the germline V gene are SEHNR and FQNEAQ (reference sequence). CDR3 size: 13 residues. V gave up 5 bases and J gave up 2 bases, with 9 bases separating them. The CDR3 sequence is CASSTGQNTEAFF. DNA of the CDR3: TGTGCCAGCAGCACCGGACAAAACACTGAAGCTTTCTTT.

The gene calls are TRBV10-1 and TRBJ2-1; 15 bases match TRBD2. The germline gives CDR1 WNHNN, CDR2 SYGVQD (reference sequence). V was pared by 8 bases and J by 10 bases, with 6 bases of the junction left unmatched. This CDR3 has 14 amino acids. CDR3 residues: CASPGLAGGGEQFF. The CDR3 nucleotides are TGCGCCAGCCCGGGACTAGCGGGGGGTGGGGAGCAGTTCTTC.

About this clone itself: Additional DNA sequences in this sample encode the identical CDR3. V usage is TRBV18 and J usage is TRBJ2-3, with no clear D. CDR3 length equals 15 residues. V shed 0 bases and J shed 0 bases, with 7 bases lying between them. In germline, CDR1 is KGHSH, CDR2 LQKENI. The CDR3 sequence is CASSPPSGSTDTQYF. In DNA form, the CDR3 reads TGTGCCAGCTCACCACCCAGTGGAAGCACAGATACGCAGTATTTT.

V is TRBV21-1 and J is TRBJ1-1. TRBV21-1 is reported as a pseudogene. The CDR3 covers 19 residues. CDR3 amino acids: CASSRTGGVKVRMDTEAFF. In DNA form, the CDR3 reads TGTGCCAGCAGCAGAACTGGGGGGGTAAAGGTTCGGATGGACACTGAAGCTTTCTTT.

The rearrangement uses TRBV29-1 and TRBJ2-1; the D gene is possibly TRBD2 (7 bases). The length of the CDR3 is 15 residues. CDR1 is SQVTM, CDR2 ANQGSEA, per germline. Trimming removed 6 bases from V and 3 bases from J, with 18 bases in between. Written as DNA, the CDR3 is TGCAGCGTAGATCCGAGGGGGGGCCTCTACAATGAGCAGTTCTTC. Encoded protein: CSVDPRGGLYNEQFF.

V usage is TRBV2 and J usage is TRBJ1-1; D gene uncertain. CDR1 is SNHLY and CDR2 is FYNNEI in the germline V gene. This CDR3 is built from 14 residues. V dropped 4 bases and J dropped 6 bases, with 15 bases sitting between them. The CDR3 here is CASSGGALVPEAFF. The CDR3 DNA is TGTGCCAGCAGTGGGGGAGCTCTGGTTCCTGAAGCTTTCTTT.

This chain joins TRBV28 and TRBJ2-7; D might be TRBD2 (7 bases). The V gene's germline CDR1 is MDHEN and CDR2 SYDVKM. Between the trimmed V and J ends, which lost 3 bases and 1 base, there was a span of 13 bases. The CDR3 has 15 residues. In DNA form, the CDR3 reads TGTGCCAGCAGTTTGGGTGCGGGGGCTTCCTACGAGCAGTACTTC. The encoded protein is CASSLGAGASYEQYF.

The chain combines TRBV2 with TRBJ2-1; TRBD2 matches at 8 bases. This CDR3 has 17 amino acids. Per the germline V gene, CDR1 is SNHLY and CDR2 is FYNNEI. Trimming at V came to 1 base and at J to 3 bases, leaving 8 bases not matched to a gene. The CDR3 DNA follows: TGTGCCAGCAGTGAAGAAGGAGCGGGGGCCCTCTACAATGAGCAGTTCTTC. Amino acid sequence: CASSEEGAGALYNEQFF.

A few counts support this clone. This chain links TRBV6-5 with TRBJ1-2; weak D call: TRBD1 (6 bases). V was cut by 3 bases and J by 6 bases, with 11 bases left in between. Germline V CDR1 and CDR2: MNHEY, SVGAGI. The CDR3 loop spans 13 amino acids. The CDR3 region is CASSYQGSDGYTF. DNA of the CDR3: TGTGCCAGCAGTTATCAGGGGTCCGATGGCTACACCTTC.

The chain combines TRBV27 with TRBJ2-7, with D possibly being TRBD2 (5 bases). Germline V gene sequence: CDR1 MNHEY, CDR2 SMNVEV (reference sequence). The CDR3 is 14 residues long. Between the trimmed V and J ends, which lost 6 bases and 0 bases, there was a span of 12 bases. This CDR3 reads CASSSRVRSYEQYF. The CDR3 DNA is TGTGCCAGCAGCTCGCGGGTTCGCTCCTACGAGCAGTACTTC.

This chain links TRBV6-1 with TRBJ2-6, with D perhaps matching TRBD1 (6 bases). This CDR3 comprises 17 residues. Per the germline V gene, CDR1 is MNHNS and CDR2 is SASEGT. Trimming pared 1 base from V and 0 bases from J, leaving 10 bases between. As DNA, the CDR3 is TGTGCCAGCAGTGAAGGACAGGCTTACTCTGGGGCCAACGTCCTGACTTTC. It yields the protein CASSEGQAYSGANVLTF.

The chain has TRBV27 and TRBJ2-1; D is undetermined. The CDR3 has 17 amino acids. Trimming stripped 2 bases from V and 3 bases from J, with 17 bases between. The germline gives CDR1 MNHEY, CDR2 SMNVEV (reference sequence). CDR3 in amino acids: CASSLAPMGKGYNEQFF. DNA of the CDR3: TGTGCCAGCAGTTTAGCTCCTATGGGTAAAGGCTACAATGAGCAGTTCTTC.

This chain uses TRBV28 with TRBJ2-5; TRBD1 matches at 10 bases. Germline trimming cut 3 bases from V and 0 bases from J; bases unmatched to any gene: 10. Germline assignment: CDR1 MDHEN and CDR2 SYDVKM. This CDR3 is 18 amino acids long. The CDR3 reads CASSFFYRTGGYQETQYF. CDR3 DNA: TGTGCCAGCAGTTTCTTTTATAGGACAGGGGGGTACCAAGAGACCCAGTACTTC. The whole variable domain, filled in from reference TRBV28 and TRBJ2-5, reads DVKVTQSSRYLVKRTGEKVFLECVQDMDHENMFWYRQDPGLGLRLIYFSYDVKMKEKGDIPEGYSVSREKKERFSLILESASTNQTSMYLCASSFFYRTGGYQETQYFGPGTRLLVL.

As regards this clone: In the same sample, other DNA sequences code for this CDR3. The V call is TRBV9, the J call TRBJ1-5; the D is unclear. The CDR3 is 13 amino acids. CDR1 and CDR2 from the germline V gene are SGDLS and YYNGEE. Trimming pared 0 bases from V and 7 bases from J, leaving 8 bases between. CDR3 in DNA: TGTGCCAGCAGCGTAGACGGTTCGCAGCCCCAGCATTTT. It encodes CASSVDGSQPQHF.

The chain is built from TRBV9 and TRBJ2-1, with 10 bases aligning to TRBD2. The CDR3 spans 16 residues. Trimming cost V 4 bases and J 8 bases; bases outside gene matches: 12. Germline CDR1 and CDR2: SGDLS and YYNGEE. CDR3 sequence: CASSSSGTSVWDEQFF. DNA of the CDR3: TGTGCCAGCAGCTCGTCCGGGACTAGCGTGTGGGATGAGCAGTTCTTC.

This chain links TRBV27 with TRBJ2-2; 9 bases agree with TRBD1. The CDR3 has 16 amino acids. The V gene's germline CDR1 is MNHEY and CDR2 SMNVEV (reference sequence). Losses at the gene ends were 2 bases for V and 6 bases for J; bases not matched to a gene: 7. CDR3 sequence reads: CASSLGDRGGPGELFF. Here the CDR3 DNA reads TGTGCCAGCAGTTTAGGAGACAGGGGGGGACCCGGGGAGCTGTTTTTT.

The V gene is TRBV5-1, the J gene TRBJ1-1, with 7 bases lining up with TRBD1. The V and J ends lost 6 bases and 3 bases, in that order; junction bases with no gene match: 11. The CDR3 runs to 15 residues. Germline loops: CDR1 SGHRS, CDR2 YFSETQ. The CDR3 loop is CASTIGQASYTEAFF. CDR3 DNA: TGCGCCAGCACCATTGGACAGGCCTCGTACACTGAAGCTTTCTTT.